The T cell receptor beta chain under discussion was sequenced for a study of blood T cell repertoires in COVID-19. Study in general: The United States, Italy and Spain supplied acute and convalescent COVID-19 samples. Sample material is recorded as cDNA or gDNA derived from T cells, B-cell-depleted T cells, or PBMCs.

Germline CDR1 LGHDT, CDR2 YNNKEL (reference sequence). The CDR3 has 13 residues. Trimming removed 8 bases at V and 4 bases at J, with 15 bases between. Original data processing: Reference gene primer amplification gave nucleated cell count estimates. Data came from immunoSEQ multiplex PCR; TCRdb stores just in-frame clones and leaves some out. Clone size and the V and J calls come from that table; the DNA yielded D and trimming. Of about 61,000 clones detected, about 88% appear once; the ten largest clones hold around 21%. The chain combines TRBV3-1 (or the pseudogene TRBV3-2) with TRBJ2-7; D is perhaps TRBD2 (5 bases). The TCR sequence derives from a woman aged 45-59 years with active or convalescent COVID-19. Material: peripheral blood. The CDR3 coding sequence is TGTGCCAGCGGCAGCGGCCCCCAGTACGAGCAGTACTTC. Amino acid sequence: CASGSGPQYEQYF.